This T cell receptor beta chain was recorded in a study of technical replicates of blood from a few donors. The method was immunoSEQ multiplex PCR; TCRdb's version includes in-frame clones alone and lacks a portion of them. The sample lists 75,000 to 100,000 clones, about 94% occurring once. This clone was recorded only once. The germline CDR1 and CDR2 sequences are SGHDN and FVKESK. The V end was cut by 4 bases, the J end by 0 bases, with 6 bases between. The CDR3 runs to 13 residues. The chain is built from TRBV14 and TRBJ1-1, with D hard to call. This clonotype was obtained from a human donor in good health. Sequenced: T cells isolated from PBMCs. CDR3 DNA sequence: TGTGCCAGCAGCCCCTCTATGAACACTGAAGCTTTCTTT. This codes for CASSPSMNTEAFF.